The next 25 T cell receptor beta chains were all read from a single sample in a study of shared clonotypes between healthy human individuals. Cells designated naive CD8 were CD45RO-negative and were positively selected for CCR7, with terminally differentiated effector memory CD45RA+ cells excluded. Profiling relied on immunoSEQ multiplex PCR, and the TCRdb table lists in-frame clones only, not all of them. The sample comprises about 2.1 million clones, over 85% of which are singletons, and 1.5% to 2% rests with the top ten. The sequenced sample consisted of naive CD8+ T cells from PBMCs. The source is a man aged 18 to 29 in good health. Some clones in this sample may be carry-over from other donors' samples.

The V gene is TRBV11-2, the J gene TRBJ2-7, with TRBD1 matching over 7 bases. With 5 bases clipped from V and 3 bases from J, the junction kept 4 bases outside the gene matches. The CDR3 consists of 13 residues. Germline CDR1 is SGHAT and CDR2 is FQNNGV. CDR3 sequence reads: CASSGRDSYEQYF. CDR3 DNA: TGTGCCAGCAGCGGCCGGGACAGCTACGAGCAGTACTTC.

The gene calls are TRBV19 and TRBJ1-2, with D perhaps matching TRBD1 (5 bases). Trimming shortened V by 0 bases and J by 6 bases, and 14 bases separated the two germline ends. Germline loops: CDR1 LNHDA, CDR2 SQIVND (reference sequence). CDR3 length: 15 residues. The chain's CDR3 is CASSIDREGTNGYTF. CDR3 DNA sequence: TGTGCCAGTAGTATAGATCGGGAAGGGACGAATGGCTACACCTTC.

This chain joins TRBV7-9 and TRBJ2-7, with 13 positions matching TRBD2. Unmatched junction bases numbered 11, after V lost 5 bases and J lost 7 bases. In germline, CDR1 is SEHNR, CDR2 FQNEAQ (reference sequence). CDR3 length: 16 amino acids. The CDR3 DNA sequence: TGTGCCAGCAGCCCCCGACTAGCGGGAGGACGGGGGGAGCAGTACTTC. Encoded protein: CASSPRLAGGRGEQYF.

The V call is TRBV19, the J call TRBJ2-7, with D possibly matching TRBD1 (5 bases). CDR1 and CDR2 from the germline V gene are LNHDA and SQIVND (reference sequence). Trimming removed 3 bases from V and 2 bases from J, with 14 bases in between. The CDR3 contains 15 residues. CDR3 region: CASSMRGTGTYEQYF. CDR3 sequence (DNA): TGTGCCAGTAGTATGAGAGGTACAGGAACCTACGAGCAGTACTTC.

On this clone itself: Compared with germline, one end of the junction differs, possibly owing to a read error. The genes are TRBV6-1 and TRBJ2-3; D is undetermined. This CDR3 is 12 amino acids long. Germline V gene data show CDR1 as MNHNS and CDR2 as SASEGT. Here the CDR3 reads CASSEGTATQYF. CDR3 bases: TGTGCCAGCAGTGAAGGTACAGCTACGCAGTATTTT.

The chain is built from TRBV6-1 and TRBJ1-1; the D is unclear. V was pared by 5 bases and J by 11 bases, with 12 bases between. The V gene's germline CDR1 is MNHNS and CDR2 SASEGT. This CDR3 has 11 amino acids. CDR3 nucleotide sequence: TGTGCCAGCAGTTCGGACCTTGCCGCTTTCTTT. Amino acids: CASSSDLAAFF.

In this sample, this clone turned up once. This chain links TRBV7-9 with TRBJ2-5; TRBD2 matches 9 bases. With 1 base clipped from V and 2 bases from J, the junction kept 2 bases outside the gene matches. The V gene's germline CDR1 is SEHNR and CDR2 FQNEAQ (reference sequence). This CDR3 region has 15 residues. DNA for the CDR3: TGTGCCAGCAGCTTAGGGCTAGCGGGACAAGAGACCCAGTACTTC. Translation: CASSLGLAGQETQYF.

This chain uses TRBV7-2 with TRBJ1-3; D possibly corresponds to TRBD1 (6 bases). V was cut by 4 bases and J by 4 bases, with 14 bases left in between. CDR1 is SGHTA and CDR2 is FQGNSA in the germline V gene. This CDR3 spans 15 amino acids. The CDR3: CASSWGGGHGNTIYF. The CDR3 DNA reads as TGTGCCAGCAGCTGGGGTGGGGGGCACGGAAACACCATATATTTT.

The chain couples TRBV14 to TRBJ2-7; 9 bases agree with TRBD1. Germline values: CDR1 SGHDN, CDR2 FVKESK. The ends lost 3 bases at V and 5 bases at J; junction bases unmatched: 2. The CDR3 is made up of 13 amino acids. CDR3 region: CASSQGQGHEQYF. CDR3 DNA sequence: TGTGCCAGCAGCCAGGGACAGGGACACGAGCAGTACTTC.

The V and J genes are TRBV29-1 and TRBJ2-1; TRBD2 matches at 16 bases. From germline, CDR1 is SQVTM and CDR2 ANQGSEA. Trimming removed 7 bases from V and 4 bases from J; junction bases left unmatched: 7. CDR3 length: 16 amino acids. For the CDR3, the DNA is TGCAGCGGAACGGGACTAGCGGGAGGGGGTTACAATGAGCAGTTCTTC. This gives the protein CSGTGLAGGGYNEQFF.

The chain recombines TRBV5-4 with TRBJ2-2; 10 bases are shared with TRBD2. Germline-derived CDR1 and CDR2 are SGHNT and YYREEE (reference sequence). The J segment lost 5 bases and the V segment lost 1 base, leaving 2 bases of the junction unmatched. CDR3 size: 15 residues. CDR3 bases: TGTGCCAGCAGCTTGTCTAGCGGGAGTACCGGGGAGCTGTTTTTT. Protein: CASSLSSGSTGELFF.

This clone showed up just once. The chain employs TRBV7-2 and TRBJ2-7; D not resolved. Germline V gene data show CDR1 as SGHTA and CDR2 as FQGNSA. V was cut by 2 bases and J by 0 bases, with 20 bases left in between. There are 18 residues in the CDR3. CDR3 region: CASSLNGLGHLSSYEQYF. DNA of the CDR3: TGTGCCAGCAGCTTAAATGGCTTGGGTCACCTAAGCTCCTACGAGCAGTACTTC.

The chain is built from TRBV7-3 and TRBJ2-7; TRBD2 matches at 11 bases. Trimming cost V 3 bases and J 4 bases; bases outside gene matches: 2. Germline CDR1 SGHTA, CDR2 FQGTGA. CDR3 length: 14 amino acids. CDR3 nucleotide sequence: TGTGCCAGCAGCTTGGTAGCGGGAGGGTACGAGCAGTACTTC. This translates into CASSLVAGGYEQYF.

J is TRBJ2-2 and V is TRBV10-3; D remains unclear. There are 15 residues in the CDR3. The germline V gene encodes CDR1 ENHRY and CDR2 SYGVKD. V was trimmed by 4 bases and J by 4 bases, leaving 13 bases between them. CDR3 DNA: TGTGCCATCAGTGGTAACCGCGTGGGCACCGGGGAGCTGTTTTTT. Its protein product is CAISGNRVGTGELFF.

The chain combines TRBV5-1 with TRBJ1-1; no reliable D call. Germline loops: CDR1 SGHRS, CDR2 YFSETQ. V was clipped by 0 bases and J by 5 bases, with 8 bases between them. The CDR3 spans 13 residues. The CDR3: CASSLASVTEAFF. The CDR3 DNA is TGCGCCAGCAGCTTGGCTTCAGTTACTGAAGCTTTCTTT.

The V and J genes are TRBV5-6 and TRBJ2-1; D is unresolved. The ends were cut back, 0 bases at V and 12 bases at J, with 10 bases in the middle. The CDR3 covers 12 residues. CDR1 is SGHDT, CDR2 YYEEEE, per germline. The DNA of the CDR3 is TGTGCCAGCAGCTTGGGGTCAATGAGGCAGTTCTTC. This sequence encodes CASSLGSMRQFF. The full variable domain, completed using reference TRBV5-6 and TRBJ2-1, is DAGVTQSPTHLIKTRGQQVTLRCSPKSGHDTVSWYQQALGQGPQFIFQYYEEEERQRGNFPDRFSGHQFPNYSSELNVNALLLGDSALYLCASSLGSMRQFFGPGTRLTVL.

J is TRBJ2-2 and V is TRBV5-6; 10 nucleotides agree with TRBD1. This CDR3 is 18 amino acids long. The ends lost 4 bases at V and 0 bases at J; junction bases unmatched: 9. Germline-derived CDR1 and CDR2 are SGHDT and YYEEEE. CDR3 in amino acids: CASSRPRQGAPNTGELFF. CDR3 sequence (DNA): TGTGCCAGCAGCCGGCCGAGACAGGGGGCTCCGAACACCGGGGAGCTGTTTTTT. The variable domain in full, completed from reference TRBV5-6 and TRBJ2-2, reads DAGVTQSPTHLIKTRGQQVTLRCSPKSGHDTVSWYQQALGQGPQFIFQYYEEEERQRGNFPDRFSGHQFPNYSSELNVNALLLGDSALYLCASSRPRQGAPNTGELFFGEGSRLTVL.

The chain has TRBV9 and TRBJ2-1, with D possibly being TRBD1 or TRBD2 (6 bases each). The CDR3 runs 13 residues. CDR1 is SGDLS and CDR2 is YYNGEE in the germline V gene. V was cut by 7 bases and J by 2 bases, with 10 bases left in between. CDR3 DNA: TGTGCCAGCGGAGGGGGGCCCTACAATGAGCAGTTCTTC. It yields the protein CASGGGPYNEQFF. Combining the CDR3 with reference TRBV9 and TRBJ2-1 gives the whole variable domain DSGVTQTPKHLITATGQRVTLRCSPRSGDLSVYWYQQSLDQGLQFLIQYYNGEERAKGNILERFSAQQFPDLHSELNLSSLELGDSALYFCASGGGPYNEQFFGPGTRLTVL.

The chain carries TRBV6-1 and TRBJ2-7, with 8 bases that match TRBD2. V trimming: 2 bases; J trimming: 2 bases; junction bases outside the gene matches: 5. This CDR3 spans 15 amino acids. Looked up from germline, CDR1 is MNHNS and CDR2 is SASEGT. CDR3 region: CASSERGGQTYEQYF. The DNA for the CDR3 is TGTGCCAGCAGTGAACGGGGGGGCCAAACCTACGAGCAGTACTTC.

The chain employs TRBV2 and TRBJ2-7; D might be TRBD1 (6 bases). This CDR3 spans 14 amino acids. V was cut by 4 bases and J by 0 bases, with 10 bases left in between. Germline V lookup: CDR1 SNHLY, CDR2 FYNNEI. CDR3 sequence: CASSGDTSSYEQYF. CDR3 coding DNA: TGTGCCAGCAGTGGGGACACGAGCTCCTACGAGCAGTACTTC.

This CDR3 reads CASSLSRTGLATETQYF. The CDR3 bases are TGTGCCAGCAGTTTATCCCGGACAGGACTCGCCACAGAGACCCAGTACTTC. The V and J genes are TRBV28 and TRBJ2-5, with 7 bases lining up with TRBD1. Germline CDR1 MDHEN, CDR2 SYDVKM. CDR3 size: 17 residues. After removal of 1 base from V and 4 bases from J, the junction contained 12 bases not matched to a gene. Variable domain in full (rest from reference TRBV28 and TRBJ2-5): DVKVTQSSRYLVKRTGEKVFLECVQDMDHENMFWYRQDPGLGLRLIYFSYDVKMKEKGDIPEGYSVSREKKERFSLILESASTNQTSMYLCASSLSRTGLATETQYFGPGTRLLVL.

This rearrangement joins TRBV11-2 to TRBJ2-7; D is perhaps TRBD2 (5 bases). Trimming took 1 base from V and 0 from J, leaving 10 bases between them. The CDR3 length is 15 residues. CDR1 SGHAT and CDR2 FQNNGV come from the germline V gene. In nucleotides, the CDR3 is TGTGCCAGCAGCTTAGGATTCGGGGACTCCTACGAGCAGTACTTC. It encodes CASSLGFGDSYEQYF.

This clone appeared a few times. The sample contains more than one DNA sequence encoding this CDR3. The gene calls are TRBV27 and TRBJ2-1, with no clear D. With 2 bases removed from V and 7 bases from J, the gap between germline ends came to 3 bases. The germline V gene encodes CDR1 MNHEY and CDR2 SMNVEV (reference sequence). CDR3 length: 11 amino acids. The CDR3 spells CASSLGNEQFF. DNA for the CDR3: TGTGCCAGCAGTTTAGGAAATGAGCAGTTCTTC.

The CDR3 reads CASSQGPGPRVAGELFF. The DNA of the CDR3 is TGCGCCAGCAGCCAGGGTCCCGGGCCCAGGGTCGCCGGGGAGCTGTTTTTT. The chain has TRBV4-1 and TRBJ2-2; D possibly corresponds to TRBD1 (5 bases). V was cut by 3 bases and J by 6 bases, with 20 bases left in between. The length of the CDR3 is 17 residues. Germline V gene lookup returns CDR1 MGHRA and CDR2 YSYEKL.

This chain connects TRBV2 to TRBJ1-1; D is undetermined. This CDR3 contains 14 residues. The germline CDR1 and CDR2 sequences are SNHLY and FYNNEI. V dropped 8 bases and J dropped 0 bases, with 13 bases sitting between them. The DNA for the CDR3 is TGTGCCAGCTCGGGCCGTTCTATGAACACTGAAGCTTTCTTT. This sequence encodes CASSGRSMNTEAFF.